This T cell receptor beta chain was captured by sequencing in a study of cytomegalovirus exposure and HLA in healthy donors. PCR amplification relied on 60 Vbeta primers (plus 13 Jbeta primers). As handled by the study authors: In a later analysis, around 10 million of approximately 86 million unique beta chains occurred in at least two donors. Assay: immunoSEQ multiplex PCR; the TCRdb copy retains only in-frame clones and omits some. That table supplies the V and J calls and clone size; D and trimming were determined from the DNA. This repertoire shows about 200,000 clones, 86% found once; its top ten account for less than 0.4%. The ends lost 5 bases at V and 1 base at J; junction bases unmatched: 0. The CDR3 is 13 residues long. From germline, CDR1 is MDHEN and CDR2 SYDVKM.

Sequenced material: PBMCs. The chain couples TRBV28 to TRBJ2-5, with TRBD1 identical over 8 bases. This TCR derives from a young woman in good health and CMV-seronegative. The DNA of the CDR3 is TGTGCCAGCAGTACAGGGGGCCAAGAGACCCAGTACTTC. It is translated as CASSTGGQETQYF.